A single sample gave rise to the 10 T cell receptor beta chains below, sequenced in a study of cytomegalovirus exposure and HLA in healthy donors. PCR involved 60 Vbeta and 13 Jbeta primers. Here immunoSEQ multiplex PCR was the method, and the copy in TCRdb shows in-frame clones only, minus some. Here the sample spans 130,000 or so clones, 8% to 9.5% being singletons. The sequenced material came from PBMCs. These receptors came from a man aged 35 to 55 in good health and CMV-seronegative.

This chain uses TRBV15 with TRBJ2-3; maybe TRBD2 (6 bases). This CDR3 comprises 15 residues. V dropped 1 base and J dropped 5 bases, with 13 bases sitting between them. The germline V gene encodes CDR1 LNHNV and CDR2 YYDKDF (reference sequence). The CDR3 loop reads CATSRGRDWGDTQYF. CDR3 DNA: TGTGCCACCAGCAGAGGGAGGGACTGGGGAGATACGCAGTATTTT.

The genes are TRBV5-5 and TRBJ1-2; weak D call: TRBD1 (5 bases). Germline loops: CDR1 SGHKS, CDR2 YYEKEE (reference sequence). The length of the CDR3 is 13 residues. V was trimmed by 0 bases and J by 8 bases, leaving 11 bases between them. The CDR3 spells CASSLVIGEGYTF. The DNA for the CDR3 is TGTGCCAGCAGCTTGGTAATAGGGGAAGGCTACACCTTC.

Only a few counts were recorded for this clone. This chain links TRBV2 with TRBJ1-5; 10 bases are shared with TRBD1. From germline, CDR1 is SNHLY and CDR2 FYNNEI. The CDR3 runs to 15 residues. V trimming: 7 bases; J trimming: 5 bases; junction bases outside the gene matches: 8. This chain's CDR3 is CASTERTGGYQPQHF. CDR3 in DNA: TGTGCCAGCACCGAAAGGACAGGGGGATATCAGCCCCAGCATTTT.

The gene calls are TRBV7-2 and TRBJ1-4; D uncertain. The CDR3 runs to 13 residues. The germline CDR1 and CDR2 sequences are SGHTA and FQGNSA. V was trimmed by 2 bases and J by 5 bases, leaving 6 bases between them. The CDR3 loop is CASSLSPNEKLFF. CDR3 coding DNA: TGTGCCAGCAGCTTAAGCCCGAATGAAAAACTGTTTTTT.

The table lists this clone with a few counts. The rearrangement uses TRBV7-3 and TRBJ2-4; 7 nucleotides line up with TRBD2. CDR3 length equals 16 residues. Trimming took 4 bases from V and 0 from J; bases not matched to a gene: 6. The germline CDR1 and CDR2 sequences are SGHTA and FQGTGA. The CDR3 nucleotides are TGTGCCAGCAGCTCCTGGGGAGGGCTAGCCAAAAACATTCAGTACTTC. Encoded protein: CASSSWGGLAKNIQYF.

This sequence joins TRBV7-6 and TRBJ2-1; 10 bases are shared with TRBD2. The CDR3 loop spans 16 amino acids. V trimming: 7 bases; J trimming: 7 bases; junction bases outside the gene matches: 13. Germline CDR1 is SGHVS and CDR2 is FNYEAQ. The CDR3 spells CASTLRLAGAGNEQFF. The CDR3 region has the DNA TGTGCCAGCACCCTCCGGCTAGCGGGGGCGGGGAATGAGCAGTTCTTC. Full variable domain (rest looked up from reference TRBV7-6 and TRBJ2-1): GAGVSQSPRYKVTKRGQDVALRCDPISGHVSLYWYRQALGQGPEFLTYFNYEAQQDKSGLPNDRFSAERPEGSISTLTIQRTEQRDSAMYRCASTLRLAGAGNEQFFGPGTRLTVL.

This clone was counted between two and nine times. The chain combines TRBV27 with TRBJ1-1; no definite D call. Germline V CDR1 and CDR2: MNHEY, SMNVEV (reference sequence). There are 13 residues in the CDR3. Trimming cost V 4 bases and J 8 bases, with 14 bases left between them. The CDR3 here is CASSSLELVEAFF. CDR3 DNA: TGTGCCAGCAGTTCCTTGGAGCTGGTAGAAGCTTTCTTT.

This chain links TRBV7-9 with TRBJ2-1, with D uncertain. The CDR3 is 11 residues long. V lost 5 bases and J 10 bases, leaving 9 bases between the germline ends. Germline CDR1 SEHNR, CDR2 FQNEAQ (reference sequence). DNA for the CDR3: TGTGCCAGCAGCCCTACTATCGAGCAGTTCTTC. Translated, it gives CASSPTIEQFF.

Only a few counts were recorded for this clone. The CDR3 nucleotides read TGTGCCAGCAGATATGCGGGGGGGGCGGAGACCCAGTACTTC. As protein: CASRYAGGAETQYF. The chain combines TRBV5-4 with TRBJ2-5; 9 bases agree with TRBD2. Losses at the gene ends were 5 bases for V and 5 bases for J; bases not matched to a gene: 7. Germline-derived CDR1 and CDR2 are SGHNT and YYREEE (reference sequence). The CDR3 sequence is 14 residues long.

This chain links TRBV7-6 with TRBJ2-5; 10 nucleotides line up with TRBD2. V dropped 5 bases and J dropped 12; count of bases not matched to a gene: 3. Germline values: CDR1 SGHVS, CDR2 FNYEAQ. There are 11 residues in the CDR3. The CDR3 region is CASSGSGGKYF. The DNA for the CDR3 is TGTGCCAGCAGCGGTAGCGGGGGGAAGTACTTC.